This passage covers 11 T cell receptor beta chains from one sample sequenced in a study of graft-versus-host responses after intestinal transplantation. Produced via immunoSEQ multiplex PCR; TCRdb's table is partial and in-frame only. Counted here are 55,000 to 65,000 clones, around 92% occurring once; the ten biggest clones make up 0.38%. For these TCRs, the target antigens are not known. The material was unstimulated CD4+ T cells sorted from spleen or lymph node cells, obtained before transplant. These receptors were taken from a human donor who was the organ donor for an intestinal transplant.

The genes are TRBV15 and TRBJ2-5, with 10 bases fitting TRBD2. The CDR3 sequence is 16 residues long. Per the germline V gene, CDR1 is LNHNV and CDR2 is YYDKDF (reference sequence). V shed 3 bases, J shed 4 bases, and the junction held 8 bases outside the gene matches. The CDR3 reads CATSRSERGGGETQYF. For the CDR3, the DNA is TGTGCCACCAGCAGGTCGGAGCGGGGGGGCGGAGAGACCCAGTACTTC.

The chain uses TRBV2 and TRBJ1-6; 8 nucleotides agree with TRBD1. The CDR3 is made up of 14 amino acids. From germline, CDR1 is SNHLY and CDR2 FYNNEI. Trimming at V came to 6 bases and at J to 10 bases, leaving 8 bases not matched to a gene. As DNA, the CDR3 is TGTGCCAGCAGCCCCCCGGACAGGGACTCACCCCTCCACTTT. Translation: CASSPPDRDSPLHF.

CDR3: CASSRGRGDTEAFF. DNA for the CDR3: TGTGCCAGCTCACGCGGTCGCGGTGACACTGAAGCTTTCTTT. This rearrangement joins TRBV18 to TRBJ1-1, with D unclear. The CDR3 covers 14 residues. The V end lost 4 bases, the J end lost 3 bases, and 12 bases lay between the germline ends. CDR1 and CDR2 (germline): KGHSH, LQKENI.

The J gene is TRBJ2-7, the V gene TRBV7-2; weak D call: TRBD2 (5 bases). The CDR3 spans 13 residues. From germline, CDR1 is SGHTA and CDR2 FQGNSA. Deletions cut 5 bases from V and 1 base from J, with 9 bases between. CDR3 sequence reads: CASSPGKSYEQYF. The CDR3 coding sequence is TGTGCCAGCAGCCCCGGGAAGTCCTACGAGCAGTACTTC.

This clone was observed once. The V and J genes are TRBV5-4 and TRBJ1-2; a weak D match, TRBD1 (6 bases). From germline, CDR1 is SGHNT and CDR2 YYREEE (reference sequence). Trimming took off 4 bases at V and 7 bases at J, with 14 bases between the two ends. The CDR3 totals 13 residues. Here the CDR3 DNA reads TGTGCCAGCAGCCTTAGGGGGGTGGGTGGCTACACCTTC. This translates into CASSLRGVGGYTF.

The V call is TRBV7-3, the J call TRBJ2-2; possibly TRBD1 for D (5 bases). V was trimmed by 5 bases and J by 0 bases, leaving 10 bases between them. CDR1 and CDR2 from the germline V gene are SGHTA and FQGTGA. The CDR3 length is 15 residues. This CDR3 reads CASSPETANTGELFF. The CDR3, as DNA: TGTGCCAGCAGCCCCGAGACAGCGAACACCGGGGAGCTGTTTTTT.

CDR3 coding DNA: TGTGCCAGCAGATCAACCGGGACAATCAACACCGGGGAGCTGTTTTTT. Translating gives CASRSTGTINTGELFF. This rearrangement joins TRBV7-2 to TRBJ2-2; D might be TRBD1 (6 bases). Germline lookup yields CDR1 SGHTA and CDR2 FQGNSA. The CDR3 is 16 amino acids. Trimming took off 6 bases at V and 2 bases at J, with 16 bases between the two ends.

This clone occurred once. This rearrangement joins TRBV9 to TRBJ1-3; no firm D call. The length of the CDR3 is 12 residues. Trimming left V 4 bases short and J 0 bases short, with 2 bases between. Germline values: CDR1 SGDLS, CDR2 YYNGEE. This CDR3 is CASSPSGNTIYF. In DNA, the CDR3 is TGTGCCAGCAGCCCCTCTGGAAACACCATATATTTT.

The rearrangement uses TRBV19 and TRBJ2-3; no clear D gene. CDR3 length equals 14 residues. Deletions cut 2 bases from V and 4 bases from J, with 10 bases between. The V gene's germline CDR1 is LNHDA and CDR2 SQIVND (reference sequence). The CDR3 nucleotides are TGTGCCAGTAGTATAAAGGAGACCTCAGATACGCAGTATTTT. This codes for CASSIKETSDTQYF. The variable domain in full, completed from reference TRBV19 and TRBJ2-3, reads DGGITQSPKYLFRKEGQNVTLSCEQNLNHDAMYWYRQDPGQGLRLIYYSQIVNDFQKGDIAEGYSVSREKKESFPLTVTSAQKNPTAFYLCASSIKETSDTQYFGPGTRLTVL.

The chain recombines TRBV29-1 with TRBJ1-2; no firm D call. CDR1 and CDR2 (germline): SQVTM, ANQGSEA. The CDR3 covers 12 residues. Trimming left V 0 bases short and J 7 bases short, with 9 bases between. CDR3 DNA: TGCAGCGTTGAAGAAATACCCCCTGGCTACACCTTC. It codes for CSVEEIPPGYTF. Filled out from reference TRBV29-1 and TRBJ1-2, the complete variable domain reads SAVISQKPSRDICQRGTSLTIQCQVDSQVTMMFWYRQQPGQSLTLIATANQGSEATYESGFVIDKFPISRPNLTFSTLTVSNMSPEDSSIYLCSVEEIPPGYTFGSGTRLTVV.

J is TRBJ2-3 and V is TRBV7-2; TRBD2 matches 11 bases. This CDR3 is 16 amino acids long. The germline V gene encodes CDR1 SGHTA and CDR2 FQGNSA. The junction had 4 bases not matched to a gene; V was cut back by 3 bases and J by 2 bases. The chain's CDR3 is CASSLYSGGATDTQYF. DNA of the CDR3: TGTGCCAGCAGCTTGTATAGCGGGGGGGCCACAGATACGCAGTATTTT.